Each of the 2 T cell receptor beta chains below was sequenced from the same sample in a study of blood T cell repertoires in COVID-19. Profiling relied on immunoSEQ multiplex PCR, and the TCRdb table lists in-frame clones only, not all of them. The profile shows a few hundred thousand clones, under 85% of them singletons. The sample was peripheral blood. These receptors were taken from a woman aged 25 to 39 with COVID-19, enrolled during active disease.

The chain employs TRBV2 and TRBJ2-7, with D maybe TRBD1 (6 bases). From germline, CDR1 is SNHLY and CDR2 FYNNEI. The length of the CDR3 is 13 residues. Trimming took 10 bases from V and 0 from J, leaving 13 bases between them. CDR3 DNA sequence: TGTGCCACAAACAGGGCCAGCTCCTACGAGCAGTACTTC. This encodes CATNRASSYEQYF.

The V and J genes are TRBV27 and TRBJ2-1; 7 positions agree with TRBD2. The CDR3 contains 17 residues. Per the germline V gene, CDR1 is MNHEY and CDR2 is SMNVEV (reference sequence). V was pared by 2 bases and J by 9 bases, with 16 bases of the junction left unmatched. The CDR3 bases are TGTGCCAGCAGTTTACCCATCCGGGGGGTCGGGACTGTTGAGCAGTTCTTC. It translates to CASSLPIRGVGTVEQFF.